The TCR beta chain described here comes from a study of cytomegalovirus exposure and HLA in healthy donors. Study in general: In an early release, HLA-typed donors contributed some 82 million unique TCR sequences.

Germline V gives CDR1 SGHNT, CDR2 YYREEE (reference sequence). The CDR3 covers 14 residues. V lost 5 bases and J lost 7, with 18 bases in between. The table lists this clone with a few counts. The study ran its PCR with 60 Vbeta and 13 Jbeta primers. Sequenced by immunoSEQ multiplex PCR; TCRdb stores in-frame clones only, minus some. The sample has about 140,000 clones, roughly two thirds seen once; the top ten hold around 1.2%. Material: PBMCs. The J gene is TRBJ1-1, the V gene TRBV5-4; perhaps TRBD1 as D (6 bases). The receptor was derived from a middle-aged woman in good health and CMV-seronegative. The CDR3 here is CASSFGGLRGEAFF. The CDR3 nucleotides are TGTGCCAGCAGTTTCGGGGGGCTTAGGGGTGAAGCTTTCTTT.